The rows below give T cell receptor beta chains drawn from one sample of a study of cytotoxic CD8 clonotypes in ibrutinib-treated CLL. Sequencing used immunoSEQ multiplex PCR; TCRdb keeps in-frame clones, though not all of them. The data show some 200,000 clones, with roughly 79% seen just once and roughly 10% held by the top ten. The sample was PBMCs, taken after 12 months of ibrutinib treatment. Receptor source: a human donor with chronic lymphocytic leukemia. Each CDR3 is given with its conserved first and last residue. Each record gives: D gene, V gene, J gene, clone size, CDR3 DNA, CDR3 protein. A D gene is named only where the DNA matches it firmly. Size is stated for part of the rows, as once, few or many counts, or as a class when the clone is expanded.

d_call: TRBD2; v_call: TRBV28; j_call: TRBJ2-1; clone_size: NA; cdr3_nt: TGTGCCAGCAGTCCTCTCAGCGGGAGAGTCTACAATGAGCAGTTCTTC; cdr3_aa: CASSPLSGRVYNEQFF
d_call: NA; v_call: TRBV2; j_call: TRBJ2-7; clone_size: NA; cdr3_nt: TGTGCCAGCAGAGAAGACGGCTACTACGAGCAGTACTTC; cdr3_aa: CASREDGYYEQYF
d_call: NA; v_call: TRBV5-1; j_call: TRBJ2-2; clone_size: NA; cdr3_nt: TGCGCCAGCAGCTTGGGGGGACAACCGGAAACCGGGGAGCTGTTTTTT; cdr3_aa: CASSLGGQPETGELFF
d_call: TRBD1; v_call: TRBV6-4; j_call: TRBJ2-5; clone_size: NA; cdr3_nt: TGTGCCAGCAGCAGGGACAGGGGAGAGACCCAGTACTTC; cdr3_aa: CASSRDRGETQYF
d_call: NA; v_call: TRBV7-3; j_call: TRBJ2-3; clone_size: NA; cdr3_nt: TGTGCCAGCAGCCGGGGACACTCAGACAACACAGATACGCAGTATTTT; cdr3_aa: CASSRGHSDNTDTQYF
d_call: NA; v_call: TRBV4-2; j_call: TRBJ1-5; clone_size: NA; cdr3_nt: TGTGCCAGCAGCCCGCAGGACAGAAGCAATCAGCCCCAGCATTTT; cdr3_aa: CASSPQDRSNQPQHF
d_call: NA; v_call: TRBV28; j_call: TRBJ1-2; clone_size: NA; cdr3_nt: TGTGCCAGCAGTGGGGCGGGCGGGGTACGAAACTATGGCTACACCTTC; cdr3_aa: CASSGAGGVRNYGYTF
d_call: NA; v_call: TRBV7-6; j_call: TRBJ2-3; clone_size: NA; cdr3_nt: TGTGCCAGCAGCCAAGGCGGGACACTCACCACAGATACGCAGTATTTT; cdr3_aa: CASSQGGTLTTDTQYF
d_call: NA; v_call: TRBV7-9; j_call: TRBJ2-2; clone_size: NA; cdr3_nt: TGTGCCAGCAGCCTTGGCGGGCAGAGCCTAAACACCGGGGAGCTGTTTTTT; cdr3_aa: CASSLGGQSLNTGELFF
d_call: NA; v_call: TRBV6-5; j_call: TRBJ1-1; clone_size: few; cdr3_nt: TGTGCCAGCAGTTACGACAGAAACACTGAAGCTTTCTTT; cdr3_aa: CASSYDRNTEAFF
d_call: TRBD2; v_call: TRBV9; j_call: TRBJ2-2; clone_size: NA; cdr3_nt: TGTGCCAGCAGCGTAACACTACTAGCGGGAGTGAACACCGGGGAGCTGTTTTTT; cdr3_aa: CASSVTLLAGVNTGELFF
d_call: TRBD1; v_call: TRBV5-1; j_call: TRBJ1-1; clone_size: NA; cdr3_nt: TGCGCCAGCAGCTTCGAGGGGGCGAACACTGAAGCTTTCTTT; cdr3_aa: CASSFEGANTEAFF
d_call: NA; v_call: TRBV4-1; j_call: TRBJ2-7; clone_size: NA; cdr3_nt: TGCGCCAGCAGCCAAGTAATCACTCCCTACGAGCAGTACTTC; cdr3_aa: CASSQVITPYEQYF
d_call: TRBD1; v_call: TRBV19; j_call: TRBJ1-2; clone_size: NA; cdr3_nt: TGTGCCGTCCAGGGGGCGAGCCCCCCTGACTATGGCTACACCTTC; cdr3_aa: CAVQGASPPDYGYTF
d_call: TRBD2; v_call: TRBV28; j_call: TRBJ2-7; clone_size: NA; cdr3_nt: TGTGCCAGCAGTCCGGCCGAACGGCTAGCGGAAAACTTC; cdr3_aa: CASSPAERLAENF
d_call: TRBD2; v_call: TRBV25-1; j_call: TRBJ2-5; clone_size: NA; cdr3_nt: TGTGCCAGCAGTGGGGGGGGAGAGACCCAGTACTTC; cdr3_aa: CASSGGGETQYF
d_call: NA; v_call: TRBV15; j_call: TRBJ2-1; clone_size: NA; cdr3_nt: TGTGCCACCAGCAGAGATCGGGACACTTTATACAATGAGCAGTTCTTC; cdr3_aa: CATSRDRDTLYNEQFF
d_call: NA; v_call: TRBV6-1; j_call: TRBJ2-7; clone_size: NA; cdr3_nt: TGTGCCAGCAGCGGTTGGACAGTTGGCTCCTACGAGCAGTACTTC; cdr3_aa: CASSGWTVGSYEQYF
d_call: NA; v_call: TRBV15; j_call: TRBJ1-1; clone_size: NA; cdr3_nt: TGTGCCACCAGCTCAAAACAGGGAAGGGTTGAAGCTTTCTTT; cdr3_aa: CATSSKQGRVEAFF
d_call: NA; v_call: TRBV19; j_call: TRBJ2-1; clone_size: few; cdr3_nt: TGTGCCAGTAGGGAAGGTTACAATGAGCAGTTCTTC; cdr3_aa: CASREGYNEQFF